This section outlines one T cell receptor beta chain sequence together with its context. This specimen comes from a study of blood T cell repertoires in COVID-19. Trimming removed 0 bases at V and 2 bases at J, with 6 bases between. CDR3 length: 14 residues. Per germline, CDR1 SGHNT and CDR2 YYREEE (reference sequence). The assay was immunoSEQ multiplex PCR, and TCRdb's table has in-frame clones only and misses some. The table has around 310,000 clones, about nine tenths seen once. This clonotype was sampled from a woman aged 40-49 years who had recovered from COVID-19. Sequenced material: PBMCs or T cells enriched from blood (not recorded which). The chain recombines TRBV5-4 with TRBJ2-4; no clear D. CDR3 in DNA: TGTGCCAGCAGCTTGGCCGGGTCCAAAAACATTCAGTACTTC. It encodes CASSLAGSKNIQYF. The entire variable domain, with the rest obtained from reference TRBV5-4 and TRBJ2-4, is as follows: ETGVTQSPTHLIKTRGQQVTLRCSSQSGHNTVSWYQQALGQGPQFIFQYYREEENGRGNFPPRFSGLQFPNYSSELNVNALELDDSALYLCASSLAGSKNIQYFGAGTRLSVL.